This T cell receptor (beta chain) is from a study of spatial heterogeneity in lung cancer. For this clonotype: The antigen remains undetermined.

Points from the study as a whole: Higher tumor mutation counts went along with higher counts of expanded intratumoral alpha and beta TCRs.

TCRdb independently ran MiXCR on the 5' RACE reads; one entry per CDR3 protein. Among around 100,000 distinct CDR3 sequences, 3.5% to 5% were seen once, and the ten largest hold over 20%. Time point reported: sample taken at primary tumor resection. V was clipped by 9 bases and J by 6 bases, with 10 bases between them. This CDR3 contains 11 residues. Germline CDR1 is MNHEY and CDR2 is SVGEGT. This chain joins TRBV6-2 or TRBV6-3 and TRBJ2-3, with D unclear. Source: lung tumor tissue, taken at surgery. The TCR was taken from a male donor with early-stage non-small cell lung cancer. The DNA of the CDR3 is TGTGCCAGTTCAGCCGAGGATACGCAGTATTTT. Amino acid sequence: CASSAEDTQYF.